The clone carrying this TCR beta chain was recorded a few times. The antigen remains undetermined. The sample is drawn from a study of T cells in Graves' hyperthyroidism and ophthalmopathy. Whole-study findings and limits: Separation of ophthalmopathy from stable hyperthyroidism was achieved by a 13 V-J model. Ophthalmopathy prediction by the model preceded onset by a median about 6 months. Most thyroid clonotypes with frequency above 0.001 were detected in blood.

The study excluded patients with uncontrolled infection, other autoimmune disease, pregnancy or lactation. Researchers took RNA transcripts and amplified the TCR beta CDR3 regions from them. In the first-round RT-PCR of the TCR CDR3, the HTBI primer set was used. TCRdb reprocessed the multiplex PCR reads with MiXCR, giving one entry per CDR3 protein. The table lists a few hundred thousand distinct CDR3 sequences, about 45% of them singletons. V lost 6 bases, J lost 7 bases, and 6 bases stayed unmatched. The germline gives CDR1 ENHRY, CDR2 SYGVKD. The CDR3 extends over 14 amino acids. V gene TRBV10-3 combines with J gene TRBJ2-2, with 9 nucleotides matching TRBD2. What was sequenced was peripheral blood or thyroid tissue (not recorded which). The clonotype comes from a woman between 18 and 29 years old with Graves' hyperthyroidism. The CDR3 region is CAIRDGLANGELFF. CDR3 nucleotides: TGTGCCATCAGGGACGGACTAGCGAACGGGGAGCTGTTTTTT.